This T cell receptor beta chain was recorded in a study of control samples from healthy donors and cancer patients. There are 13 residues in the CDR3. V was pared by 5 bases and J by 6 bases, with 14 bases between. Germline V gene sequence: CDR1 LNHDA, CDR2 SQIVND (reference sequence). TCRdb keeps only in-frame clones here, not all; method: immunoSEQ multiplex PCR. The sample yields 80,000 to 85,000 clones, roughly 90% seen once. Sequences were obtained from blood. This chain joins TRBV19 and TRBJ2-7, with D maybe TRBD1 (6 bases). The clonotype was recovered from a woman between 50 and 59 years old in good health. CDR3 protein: CASSGATGSEQYF. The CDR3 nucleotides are TGTGCCAGTAGTGGAGCTACAGGGAGCGAGCAGTACTTC.